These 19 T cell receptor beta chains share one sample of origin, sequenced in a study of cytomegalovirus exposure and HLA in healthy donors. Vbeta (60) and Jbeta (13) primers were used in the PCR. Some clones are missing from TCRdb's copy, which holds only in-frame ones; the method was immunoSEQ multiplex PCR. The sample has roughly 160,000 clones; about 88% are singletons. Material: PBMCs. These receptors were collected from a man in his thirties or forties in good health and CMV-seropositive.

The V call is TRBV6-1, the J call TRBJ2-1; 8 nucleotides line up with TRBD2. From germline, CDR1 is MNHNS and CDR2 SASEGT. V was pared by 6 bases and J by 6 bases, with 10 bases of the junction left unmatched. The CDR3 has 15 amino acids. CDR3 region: CASRASGSLPNEQFF. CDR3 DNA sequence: TGTGCCAGCAGGGCGAGCGGGAGCCTTCCCAATGAGCAGTTCTTC.

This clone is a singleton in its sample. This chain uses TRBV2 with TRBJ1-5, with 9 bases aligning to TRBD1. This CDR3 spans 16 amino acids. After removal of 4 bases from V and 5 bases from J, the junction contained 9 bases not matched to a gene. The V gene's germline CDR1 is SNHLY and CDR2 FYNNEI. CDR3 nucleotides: TGTGCCAGCAGTGCGGGTACAGGGGGCGATTATCAGCCCCAGCATTTT. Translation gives CASSAGTGGDYQPQHF.

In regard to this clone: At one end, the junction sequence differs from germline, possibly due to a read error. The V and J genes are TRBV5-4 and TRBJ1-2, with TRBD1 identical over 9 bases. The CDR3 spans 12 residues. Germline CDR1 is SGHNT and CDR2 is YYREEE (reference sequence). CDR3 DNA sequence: TGTGCCAGCAGCGAGGACAGGGGTGGCCACACCTTC. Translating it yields CASSEDRGGHTF. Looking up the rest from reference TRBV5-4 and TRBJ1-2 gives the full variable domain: ETGVTQSPTHLIKTRGQQVTLRCSSQSGHNTVSWYQQALGQGPQFIFQYYREEENGRGNFPPRFSGLQFPNYSSELNVNALELDDSALYLCASSEDRGGHTFGSGTRLTVV.

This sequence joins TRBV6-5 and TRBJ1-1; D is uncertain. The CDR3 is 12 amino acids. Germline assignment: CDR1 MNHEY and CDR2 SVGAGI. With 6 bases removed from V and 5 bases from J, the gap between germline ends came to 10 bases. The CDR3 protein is CASRESGTEAFF. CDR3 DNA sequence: TGTGCCAGCAGGGAGTCGGGGACTGAAGCTTTCTTT.

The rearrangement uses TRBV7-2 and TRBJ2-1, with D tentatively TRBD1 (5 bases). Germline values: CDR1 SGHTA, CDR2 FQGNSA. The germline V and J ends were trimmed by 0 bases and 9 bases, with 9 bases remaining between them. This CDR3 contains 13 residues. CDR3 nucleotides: TGTGCCAGCAGCTTAGCGTTAGGGGTTGAGCAGTTCTTC. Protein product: CASSLALGVEQFF.

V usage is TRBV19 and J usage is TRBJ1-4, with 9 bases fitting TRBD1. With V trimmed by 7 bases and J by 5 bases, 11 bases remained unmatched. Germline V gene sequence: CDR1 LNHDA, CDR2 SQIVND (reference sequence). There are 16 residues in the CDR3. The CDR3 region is CASTIFRGQGNEKLFF. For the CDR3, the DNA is TGTGCCAGTACCATATTCCGGGGACAGGGAAATGAAAAACTGTTTTTT.

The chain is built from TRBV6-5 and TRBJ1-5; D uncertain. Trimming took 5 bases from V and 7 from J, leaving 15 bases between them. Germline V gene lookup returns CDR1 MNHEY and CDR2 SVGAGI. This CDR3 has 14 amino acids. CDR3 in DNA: TGTGCCAGCAGTGAAGAAAAGCGGAGGCAGCCCCAGCATTTT. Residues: CASSEEKRRQPQHF.

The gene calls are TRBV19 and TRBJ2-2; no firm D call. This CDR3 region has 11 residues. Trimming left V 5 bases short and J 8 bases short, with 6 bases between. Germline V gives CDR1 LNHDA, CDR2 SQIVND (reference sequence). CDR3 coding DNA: TGTGCCAGTAGTTTTAGAGGGGAGCTGTTTTTT. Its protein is CASSFRGELFF.

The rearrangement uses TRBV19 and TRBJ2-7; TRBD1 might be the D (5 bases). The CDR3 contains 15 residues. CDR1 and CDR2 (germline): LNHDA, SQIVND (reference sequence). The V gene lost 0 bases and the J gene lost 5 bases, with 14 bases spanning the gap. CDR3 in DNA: TGTGCCAGTAGTATAGAGGGCGGCAGGGTACACGAGCAGTACTTC. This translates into CASSIEGGRVHEQYF.

This CDR3 is CASSLAEGVAGNTIYF. As DNA, the CDR3 is TGCGCCAGCAGCTTGGCCGAGGGTGTCGCTGGAAACACCATATATTTT. The rearrangement links TRBV5-1 to TRBJ1-3; D unresolved. CDR3 size: 16 residues. Germline loops: CDR1 SGHRS, CDR2 YFSETQ. V lost 0 bases to trimming and J lost 2 bases, with 12 bases between them.

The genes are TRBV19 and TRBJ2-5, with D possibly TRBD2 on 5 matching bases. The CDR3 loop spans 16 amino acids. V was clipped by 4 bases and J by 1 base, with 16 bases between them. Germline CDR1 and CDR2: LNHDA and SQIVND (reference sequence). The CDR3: CASSSRGYGSQETQYF. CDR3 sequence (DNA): TGTGCCAGTAGTAGCCGGGGATATGGGTCCCAAGAGACCCAGTACTTC.

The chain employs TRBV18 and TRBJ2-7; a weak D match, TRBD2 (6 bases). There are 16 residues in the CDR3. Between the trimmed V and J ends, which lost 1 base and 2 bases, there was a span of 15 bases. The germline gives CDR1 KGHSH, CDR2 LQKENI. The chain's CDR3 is CASSPLGTLGPYEQYF. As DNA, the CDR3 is TGTGCCAGCTCACCACTGGGGACTTTAGGGCCCTACGAGCAGTACTTC.

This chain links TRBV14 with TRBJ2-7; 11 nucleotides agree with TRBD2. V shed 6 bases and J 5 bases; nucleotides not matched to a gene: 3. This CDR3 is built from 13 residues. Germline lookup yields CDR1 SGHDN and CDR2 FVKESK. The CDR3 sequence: CASSPTSGNEQYV. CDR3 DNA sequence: TGTGCCAGCAGTCCGACTAGCGGGAACGAGCAGTACGTC.

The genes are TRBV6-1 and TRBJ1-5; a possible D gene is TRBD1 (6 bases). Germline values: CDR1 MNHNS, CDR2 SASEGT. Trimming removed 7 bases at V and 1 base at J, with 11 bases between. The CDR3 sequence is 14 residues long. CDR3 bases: TGTGCCAGCACCTATGGACAGAGCAATCAGCCCCAGCATTTT. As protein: CASTYGQSNQPQHF.

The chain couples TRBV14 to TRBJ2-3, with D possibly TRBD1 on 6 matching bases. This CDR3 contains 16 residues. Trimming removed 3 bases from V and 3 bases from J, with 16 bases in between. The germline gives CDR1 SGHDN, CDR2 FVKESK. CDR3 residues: CASSQRTGKGTDTQYF. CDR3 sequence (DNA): TGTGCCAGCAGCCAGAGAACAGGGAAGGGAACAGATACGCAGTATTTT.

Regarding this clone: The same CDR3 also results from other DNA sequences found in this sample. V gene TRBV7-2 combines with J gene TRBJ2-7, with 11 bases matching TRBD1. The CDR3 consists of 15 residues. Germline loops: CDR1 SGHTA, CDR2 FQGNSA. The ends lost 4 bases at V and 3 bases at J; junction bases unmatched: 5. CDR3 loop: CASSSPDRGLYEQYF. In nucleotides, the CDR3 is TGTGCCAGCAGCTCTCCGGACAGGGGGCTCTACGAGCAGTACTTC. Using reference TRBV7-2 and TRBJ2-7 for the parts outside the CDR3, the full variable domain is GAGVSQSPSNKVTEKGKDVELRCDPISGHTALYWYRQSLGQGLEFLIYFQGNSAPDKSGLPSDRFSAERTGGSVSTLTIQRTQQEDSAVYLCASSSPDRGLYEQYFGPGTRLTVT.

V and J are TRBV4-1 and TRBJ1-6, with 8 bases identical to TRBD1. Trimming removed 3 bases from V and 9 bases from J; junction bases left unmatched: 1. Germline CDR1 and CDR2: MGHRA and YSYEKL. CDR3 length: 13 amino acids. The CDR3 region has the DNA TGCGCCAGCAGCCAGACAGGGGCTTCACCCCTCCACTTT. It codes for CASSQTGASPLHF.

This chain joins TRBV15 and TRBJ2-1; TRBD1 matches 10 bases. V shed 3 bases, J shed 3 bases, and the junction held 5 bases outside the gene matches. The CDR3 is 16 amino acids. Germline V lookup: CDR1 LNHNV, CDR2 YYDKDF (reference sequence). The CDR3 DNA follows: TGTGCCACCAGCAGTTACCGGGACAGGGGCTACAATGAGCAGTTCTTC. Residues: CATSSYRDRGYNEQFF.

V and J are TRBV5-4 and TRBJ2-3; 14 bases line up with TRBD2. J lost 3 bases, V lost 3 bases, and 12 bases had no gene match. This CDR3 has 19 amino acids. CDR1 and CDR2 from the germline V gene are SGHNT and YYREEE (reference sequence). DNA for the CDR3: TGTGCCAGCAGCTCCCCACCGGGACTAGCGGGAGAAGGGACAGATACGCAGTATTTT. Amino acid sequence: CASSSPPGLAGEGTDTQYF. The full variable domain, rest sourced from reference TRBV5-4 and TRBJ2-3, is ETGVTQSPTHLIKTRGQQVTLRCSSQSGHNTVSWYQQALGQGPQFIFQYYREEENGRGNFPPRFSGLQFPNYSSELNVNALELDDSALYLCASSSPPGLAGEGTDTQYFGPGTRLTVL.